The following is a TCR beta chain sequence with its context. The antigen remains undetermined. This sample is part of a study of cytomegalovirus exposure and HLA in healthy donors. Some clones are missing from TCRdb's copy, which holds only in-frame ones; the method was immunoSEQ multiplex PCR. The table records some 180,000 clones, around nine tenths of them present only once. Study-wide findings and caveats: Most TCRs appeared rarely, but some public TCRs recurred in many donors.

Trimming took off 5 bases at V and 4 bases at J, with 14 bases between the two ends. The CDR3 length is 14 residues. Germline V gives CDR1 LNHNV, CDR2 YYDKDF (reference sequence). Material for sequencing was PBMCs. The clonotype was recovered from a man aged 30 to 39 in good health and CMV-seropositive. This chain connects TRBV15 to TRBJ1-2; D is unclear. Written as DNA, the CDR3 is TGTGCCACCAGCTTAATGGAGAGGGTCTATGGCTACACCTTC. Translated: CATSLMERVYGYTF.